This T cell receptor (beta chain) stems from a study of OX40 agonist ivuxolimab in advanced cancers. Only in-frame clones appear in the TCRdb table, and some are missing; sequencing was by immunoSEQ multiplex PCR. This table has 100,000 to 150,000 clones, 85% to 95% appearing once. A remark on this clone: What it binds is unknown.

Germline CDR1 GTSNPN, CDR2 SVGIG (reference sequence). This CDR3 contains 14 residues. V lost 2 bases to trimming and J lost 0 bases, with 7 bases between them. Whole-study results and caveats: Relative to CD4+, CD8+ T cells held more expanded clones on average. The antigen specificity of the peripheral T cells (those that were expanded) was not determined.

Autoimmune disease history or systemic immunosuppression meant exclusion. Samples of blood were obtained at baseline, on cycle 4 day 1, and on cycle 7 day 1. This chain links TRBV30 with TRBJ2-2; D uncertain. The TCR was taken from an adult with an advanced solid tumor such as melanoma, head and neck, liver or kidney cancer. The sequenced sample was CD4+ or CD8+ T cells sorted from blood, obtained in a trial of the OX40 agonist ivuxolimab. DNA of the CDR3: TGTGCCTGGAGTCCAAGGACGAACACCGGGGAGCTGTTTTTT. It encodes CAWSPRTNTGELFF.